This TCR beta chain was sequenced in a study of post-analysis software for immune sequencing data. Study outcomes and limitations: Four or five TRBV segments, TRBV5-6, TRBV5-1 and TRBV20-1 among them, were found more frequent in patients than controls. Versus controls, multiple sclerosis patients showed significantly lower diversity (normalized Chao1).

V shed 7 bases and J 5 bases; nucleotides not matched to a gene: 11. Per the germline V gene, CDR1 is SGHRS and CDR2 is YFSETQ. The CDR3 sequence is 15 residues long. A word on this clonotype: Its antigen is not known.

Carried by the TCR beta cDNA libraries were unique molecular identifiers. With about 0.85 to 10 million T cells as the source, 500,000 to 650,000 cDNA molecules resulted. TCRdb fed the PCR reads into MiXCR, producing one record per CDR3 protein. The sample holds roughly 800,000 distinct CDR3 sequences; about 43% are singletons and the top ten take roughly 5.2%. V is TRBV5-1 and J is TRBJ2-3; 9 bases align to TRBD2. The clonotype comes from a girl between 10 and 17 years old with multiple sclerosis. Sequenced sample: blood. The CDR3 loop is CASRTGSGSVDTQYF. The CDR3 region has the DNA TGCGCCAGCCGGACGGGTAGCGGGAGTGTAGATACGCAGTATTTT.